This T cell receptor (beta chain) was captured by sequencing in a study of shared clonotypes between healthy human individuals. Study-wide background: Serving as donors were two women and a few men, whose ages spanned 18 to 49. Findings of the study overall: Estimated richness was generally greater in naive than memory subsets.

It was CD45RO-negative cells, positively selected for CCR7, that made up naive CD8 cells, with terminally differentiated effector memory CD45RA+ cells excluded. From germline, CDR1 is SGHTA and CDR2 FQGTGA. CDR3 length: 15 amino acids. V lost 5 bases and J lost 2, with 13 bases in between. As to this clone: What it binds is not known.

Assay: immunoSEQ multiplex PCR; the TCRdb copy retains only in-frame clones and omits some. This table holds about 1.9 million clones, approximately 92% found once. J is TRBJ2-1 and V is TRBV7-3; a possible D gene is TRBD1 (6 bases). The receptor comes from a man younger than 35 in good health. Some clones in this sample may be carry-over from other donors' samples. The sample taken for sequencing was naive CD8+ T cells from PBMCs. The DNA of the CDR3 is TGTGCCAGCAGCCACCGACAGGCTCCCTACAATGAGCAGTTCTTC. Residues: CASSHRQAPYNEQFF. The whole variable domain, filled in from reference TRBV7-3 and TRBJ2-1, reads GAGVSQTPSNKVTEKGKYVELRCDPISGHTALYWYRQSLGQGPEFLIYFQGTGAADDSGLPNDRFFAVRPEGSVSTLKIQRTERGDSAVYLCASSHRQAPYNEQFFGPGTRLTVL.